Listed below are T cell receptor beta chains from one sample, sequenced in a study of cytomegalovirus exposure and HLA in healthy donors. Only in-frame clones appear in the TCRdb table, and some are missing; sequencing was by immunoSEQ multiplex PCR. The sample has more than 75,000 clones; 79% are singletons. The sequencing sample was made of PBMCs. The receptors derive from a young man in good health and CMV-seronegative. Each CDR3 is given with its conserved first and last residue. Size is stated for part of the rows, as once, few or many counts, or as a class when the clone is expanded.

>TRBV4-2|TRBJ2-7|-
CASSQEPSRNNEQYF
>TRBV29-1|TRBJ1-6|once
CSVQTTSSYNSPLHF
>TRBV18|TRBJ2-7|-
CASSPHHELKAGGAYEQYF
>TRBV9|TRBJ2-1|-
CASSGPVQGFYNEQFF
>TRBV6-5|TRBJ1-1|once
CASRQADTEAFF
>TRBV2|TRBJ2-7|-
CASSPSSYEQYF
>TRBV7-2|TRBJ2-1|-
CASSLDRALEQFF
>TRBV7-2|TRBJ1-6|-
CASSLVTGSYNSPLHF
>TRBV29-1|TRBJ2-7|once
CSCRGSAGGTYEQYF
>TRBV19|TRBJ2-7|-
CASSITGGEQYF
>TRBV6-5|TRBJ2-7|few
CASSYSQVYEQYF
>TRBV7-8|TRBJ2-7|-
CASSLLGVYEQYF
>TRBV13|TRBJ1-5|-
CASSRQGYQPQHF
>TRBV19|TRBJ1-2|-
CASSSGPGGNGYTF
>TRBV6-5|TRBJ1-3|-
CASSSSGTGVGNTIYF
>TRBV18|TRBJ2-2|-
CASSPLGLARVSGELFF
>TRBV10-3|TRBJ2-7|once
CAISDEGTTGTSGRASYEQYF
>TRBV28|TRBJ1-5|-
CASNPGTQYQPQHF
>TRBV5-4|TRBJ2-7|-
CASSLQGGYEQYF
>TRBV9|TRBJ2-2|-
CASSKRGGTGELFF
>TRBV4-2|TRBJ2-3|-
CASSQERRGTDTQYF
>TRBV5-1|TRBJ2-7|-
CASSSGTSGGPYEQYF
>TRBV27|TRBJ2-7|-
CASSPGAGYEQYF
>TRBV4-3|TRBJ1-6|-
CASSQHRGQNSPLHF
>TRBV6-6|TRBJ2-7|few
CASSYGLVYEQYF
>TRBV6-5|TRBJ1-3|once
CASSGRTGNTIYF
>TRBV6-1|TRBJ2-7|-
CASSERTGAYEQYF
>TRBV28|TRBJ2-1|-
CASRPTGRNEQFF
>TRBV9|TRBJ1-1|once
CASSEGQGTTEAFF
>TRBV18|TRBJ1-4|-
CASSPRGSDEKLFF
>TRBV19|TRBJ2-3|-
CASRARASGADTQYF
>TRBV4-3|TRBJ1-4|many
CASRGSLNPNEKLFF
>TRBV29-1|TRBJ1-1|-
CSVSATGPEAFF
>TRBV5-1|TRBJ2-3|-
CASSSGLAAPRGDTQYF
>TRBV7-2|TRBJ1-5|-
CASSLGQGGLRPQHF
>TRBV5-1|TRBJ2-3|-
CASRHIESAEGTDTQYF
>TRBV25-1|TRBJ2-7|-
CASRPPQGGQYF
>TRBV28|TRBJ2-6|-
CASSESGTGANVLTF
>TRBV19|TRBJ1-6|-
CASSIYSPRGRDSPLHF
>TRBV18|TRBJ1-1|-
CASSRFPGQENTEAFF
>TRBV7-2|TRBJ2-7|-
CASSYGTGTGSYEQYF